This note documents a single TCR beta chain sequence. Its antigen is still unknown. Using immunoSEQ multiplex PCR, the repertoire was profiled, and TCRdb retains in-frame clones only, with some absent. This sample carries around 35,000 clones, 93% of them seen once, and the ten largest clones take under 8%. The data derive from a study of T cells in localized non-small cell lung cancer. Study-wide findings and caveats: Adjacent lung tissue had a median approximately 57 of the top 100 clones found in the tumor. Sequencing was limited to one tumor region, leaving the possibility of heterogeneity open. Tumor showed lower T cell clonality than uninvolved adjacent lung, where it was highest.

V was cut by 7 bases and J by 5 bases, with 9 bases left in between. Germline CDR1 reads LGHNT; CDR2 reads FRNRAP. CDR3 length equals 12 residues. The sequence derives from a female donor at least 60 years old with stage I lung adenocarcinoma. Sequencing used peripheral blood, obtained before any cancer treatment. The chain has TRBV12-5 and TRBJ1-5, with D tentatively TRBD1 (5 bases). The CDR3 DNA reads as TGTGCTAGTGCCCAGGGAGATCAGCCCCAGCATTTT. Protein product: CASAQGDQPQHF.